These 23 T cell receptor beta chains came from one sample sequenced in a study of T cells in Graves' hyperthyroidism and ophthalmopathy. RNA transcripts served as the template for amplifying TCR beta CDR3 regions. The study used the HTBI primer set for a first-round RT-PCR of the TCR CDR3. TCRdb itself ran the multiplex PCR reads through MiXCR, one entry per CDR3 protein. The table includes 500,000 to 600,000 distinct CDR3 sequences, 16% detected once. Sequenced sample: blood. The receptor set was obtained from a woman between 18 and 30 years old with Graves' hyperthyroidism.

This clonotype has ten or more counts. The chain carries TRBV27 and TRBJ1-1, with D hard to call. Deletions cut 2 bases from V and 0 bases from J, with 10 bases between. This CDR3 is 15 amino acids long. Germline-derived CDR1 and CDR2 are MNHEY and SMNVEV (reference sequence). The CDR3 region has the DNA TGTGCCAGCAGTTTAGGCGGCACGGTGAACACTGAAGCTTTCTTT. This translates into CASSLGGTVNTEAFF.

This clonotype was picked up a small number of times. This sequence joins TRBV25-1 and TRBJ2-5, with D possibly being TRBD1 (6 bases). Between the trimmed V and J ends, which lost 7 bases and 5 bases, there was a span of 26 bases. This CDR3 region has 17 residues. CDR1 is MGHDK and CDR2 is SYGVNS in the germline V gene. The DNA of the CDR3 is TGTGCCAGCACCTTCTCCCCACGAGGGGGTGGACGGGAGACCCAGTACTTC. Translated, it gives CASTFSPRGGGRETQYF.

There are many counts of this clonotype. This chain joins TRBV11-2 and TRBJ2-7; 7 nucleotides agree with TRBD2. CDR3 length: 13 residues. Germline V gives CDR1 SGHAT, CDR2 FQNNGV. Germline trimming cut 6 bases from V and 6 bases from J; bases unmatched to any gene: 8. The CDR3, as DNA: TGTGCCAGCAGGAAGACTAGCTCTCGCGAGCAGTACTTC. Its translation: CASRKTSSREQYF.

A remark on this clonotype: A much more abundant neighbour one base away suggests this may be a read error. The gene calls are TRBV12-3 or TRBV12-4 and TRBJ2-7; D not certain. The CDR3 extends over 13 amino acids. The chain's CDR3 is CASRDGTSYEQHF. The CDR3 nucleotides read TGTGCCAGCAGGGACGGTACCTCCTACGAGCAGCACTTC.

Many counts were recorded for this clonotype. This sequence joins TRBV12-3 or TRBV12-4 and TRBJ2-3, with D possibly TRBD1 on 6 matching bases. The CDR3 has 15 residues. Trimming pared 5 bases from V and 0 bases from J, leaving 12 bases between. The CDR3 DNA follows: TGTGCCAGCAGTCCCGGACAGAAAAGCACAGATACGCAGTATTTT. Encoded protein: CASSPGQKSTDTQYF.

This clonotype occurred many times. The V gene is TRBV20-1, the J gene TRBJ2-3; perhaps TRBD2 as D (5 bases). The germline V and J ends were trimmed by 6 bases and 0 bases, with 13 bases remaining between them. Looked up from germline, CDR1 is DFQATT and CDR2 is SNEGSKA (reference sequence). The CDR3 loop spans 14 amino acids. The DNA of the CDR3 is TGCAGTGCGAGGGATTTCGTTAGCACAGATACGCAGTATTTT. This sequence encodes CSARDFVSTDTQYF.

The rearrangement links TRBV12-3 or TRBV12-4 to TRBJ2-1, with 12 bases aligning to TRBD2. The CDR3 is made up of 16 amino acids. The ends lost 2 bases at V and 9 bases at J; junction bases unmatched: 8. The CDR3 spells CASSLSSGGVKGEQFF. The DNA for the CDR3 is TGTGCCAGCAGTTTATCTAGCGGGGGGGTGAAGGGTGAGCAGTTCTTC.

This clonotype was seen only a few times. The junction differs from germline at one of its ends, possibly a read error. The chain recombines TRBV28 with TRBJ2-5; 12 bases agree with TRBD2. Germline V gives CDR1 MDHEN, CDR2 SYDVKM. The CDR3 loop spans 16 amino acids. CDR3 sequence (DNA): TGTGCCGGCAGTTTGCGACTAGCGGGAGCATTGGAGACCCAGTACTTC. This gives the protein CAGSLRLAGALETQYF.

This clonotype was counted a single time. This may be a read error: a much more frequent sequence differs by one nucleotide. V and J are TRBV6-1 and TRBJ2-1, with D possibly being TRBD1 (5 bases). The CDR3 is 13 amino acids. CDR1 is MNHNS and CDR2 is SASEGT in the germline V gene. CDR3 amino acids: CANSERGISEQFF. The CDR3 coding sequence is TGTGCCAACAGTGAAAGGGGCATAAGCGAGCAGTTCTTC.

This clonotype was recorded many times. The rearrangement joins TRBV5-1 to TRBJ2-1; TRBD1 aligns across 10 bases. CDR3 length: 17 residues. J gave up 4 bases and V 7 bases, and 14 bases lay outside the gene matches. The germline V gene has CDR1 SGHRS and CDR2 YFSETQ. The CDR3 loop is CASAQTQTGGRYNEQFF. CDR3 nucleotide sequence: TGCGCCAGCGCCCAAACTCAGACAGGGGGCCGATACAATGAGCAGTTCTTC. Full variable domain (outside the CDR3, taken from reference TRBV5-1 and TRBJ2-1): KAGVTQTPRYLIKTRGQQVTLSCSPISGHRSVSWYQQTPGQGLQFLFEYFSETQRNKGNFPGRFSGRQFSNSRSEMNVSTLELGDSALYLCASAQTQTGGRYNEQFFGPGTRLTVL.

This clonotype was seen at least ten times. The gene calls are TRBV5-1 and TRBJ2-3, with no clear D. Germline CDR1 and CDR2: SGHRS and YFSETQ. The CDR3 has 15 residues. V shed 0 bases and J shed 4 bases, with 12 bases lying between them. The CDR3 loop is CASSLEVPAADTQYF. As DNA, the CDR3 is TGCGCCAGCAGCTTGGAGGTTCCAGCAGCAGATACGCAGTATTTT.

This chain joins TRBV6-5 and TRBJ2-1; TRBD1 agrees at 8 bases. CDR1 is MNHEY and CDR2 is SVGAGI in the germline V gene. The CDR3 runs to 14 residues. Germline trimming cut 2 bases from V and 8 bases from J; bases unmatched to any gene: 5. The CDR3 reads CASSYGTGLYEQFF. The CDR3 region has the DNA TGTGCCAGCAGTTACGGGACAGGTCTGTATGAGCAGTTCTTC.

A few counts support this clonotype. This sequence joins TRBV10-3 and TRBJ1-2, with 9 nucleotides matching TRBD1. Trimming took 7 bases from V and 8 from J; bases not matched to a gene: 8. The CDR3 consists of 13 residues. Germline CDR1 reads ENHRY; CDR2 reads SYGVKD. DNA for the CDR3: TGTGCCATCAACCGGGACAGGGACCCGGGCTACACCTTC. As protein: CAINRDRDPGYTF.

This clonotype was detected only a few times. V usage is TRBV28 and J usage is TRBJ2-7; 8 positions agree with TRBD1. The CDR3 is 15 residues long. Germline loops: CDR1 MDHEN, CDR2 SYDVKM. Germline trimming cut 6 bases from V and 2 bases from J; bases unmatched to any gene: 9. Here the CDR3 reads CASSPSGTGAYEQYF. The CDR3 DNA follows: TGTGCCAGCAGCCCGTCGGGGACAGGCGCCTACGAGCAGTACTTC.

Concerning this clonotype: A much larger clone differs by one base, so this may be a read error. The rearrangement joins TRBV4-1 to TRBJ2-1; TRBD1 matches at 10 bases. V was pared by 1 base and J by 11 bases, with 5 bases of the junction left unmatched. The CDR3 is made up of 14 amino acids. The germline V gene encodes CDR1 MGHRA and CDR2 YSYEKL. The DNA of the CDR3 is TGCGCCAGCAGCCAAGGGGGGACAGGGGTCCAGCAGTTCTTC. It yields the protein CASSQGGTGVQQFF.

This clonotype was counted ten times or more. This chain joins TRBV12-3 or TRBV12-4 and TRBJ2-3; TRBD2 agrees at 7 bases. The CDR3 loop spans 15 amino acids. The ends lost 6 bases at V and 2 bases at J; junction bases unmatched: 8. This chain's CDR3 is CASRRSGMNTDTQYF. CDR3 in DNA: TGTGCCAGCAGGCGCAGCGGGATGAACACAGATACGCAGTATTTT.

The genes are TRBV7-9 and TRBJ2-1, with 11 nucleotides matching TRBD2. J gave up 6 bases and V 3 bases, and 7 bases lay outside the gene matches. Germline CDR1 SEHNR, CDR2 FQNEAQ (reference sequence). This CDR3 is built from 16 residues. The CDR3 nucleotides read TGTGCCAGCAGCTTCTTAGCGGGGGGGCCGGGCAATGAGCAGTTCTTC. Protein: CASSFLAGGPGNEQFF.

This clonotype was detected ten times or more. The gene calls are TRBV12-3 or TRBV12-4 and TRBJ2-3; the D gene could be TRBD1 or TRBD2 (5 bases each). The CDR3 is 15 amino acids. The ends were cut back, 6 bases at V and 2 bases at J, with 15 bases in the middle. The CDR3 reads CASSAGTDYTDTQYF. CDR3 DNA sequence: TGTGCCAGCAGCGCCGGGACCGATTACACAGATACGCAGTATTTT.

The J gene is TRBJ2-6, the V gene TRBV20-1; a possible D gene is TRBD1 (6 bases). Deletions cut 5 bases from V and 2 bases from J, with 10 bases between. Looked up from germline, CDR1 is DFQATT and CDR2 is SNEGSKA (reference sequence). CDR3 length equals 14 residues. The CDR3 loop is CSAEGVAGANVLTF. The CDR3, as DNA: TGCAGTGCTGAGGGGGTCGCTGGGGCCAACGTCCTGACTTTC.

There are many counts of this clonotype. The chain joins TRBV15 to TRBJ1-2; 7 bases align to TRBD1. V gave up 0 bases and J gave up 7 bases; unmatched junction bases: 5. Germline CDR1 LNHNV, CDR2 YYDKDF (reference sequence). CDR3 length: 14 residues. For the CDR3, the DNA is TGTGCCACCAGCAGAGATAGGGCAGGGGGTGGCTACACCTTC. Its protein product is CATSRDRAGGGYTF. The full variable domain, with the rest looked up from reference TRBV15 and TRBJ1-2, is DAMVIQNPRYQVTQFGKPVTLSCSQTLNHNVMYWYQQKSSQAPKLLFHYYDKDFNNEADTPDNFQSRRPNTSFCFLDIRSPGLGDTAMYLCATSRDRAGGGYTFGSGTRLTVV.

This sequence joins TRBV25-1 and TRBJ1-4; 8 bases line up with TRBD1. CDR1 and CDR2 from the germline V gene are MGHDK and SYGVNS. CDR3 length equals 15 residues. The ends lost 4 bases at V and 7 bases at J; junction bases unmatched: 8. The CDR3 region is CASSAYRTGSEKLFF. CDR3 bases: TGTGCCAGCAGTGCATACAGGACAGGGAGTGAAAAACTGTTTTTT.

This clonotype was observed at least ten times. The chain combines TRBV20-1 with TRBJ2-1; no clear D gene. The V and J ends lost 7 bases and 0 bases respectively, with 7 bases between them. CDR3 length equals 12 residues. Looked up from germline, CDR1 is DFQATT and CDR2 is SNEGSKA (reference sequence). In DNA, the CDR3 is TGCAGTGGGGCTAGCTCCTACAATGAGCAGTTCTTC. This gives the protein CSGASSYNEQFF.

A remark on this clonotype: Germline and junction disagree at one end, which may indicate a read error. V gene TRBV24-1 combines with J gene TRBJ2-1; 8 bases align to TRBD2. CDR1 and CDR2 (germline): KGHDR, SFDVKD. This CDR3 is built from 16 residues. Here the CDR3 DNA reads TGTGCCACTGGCGCTCGGAGCGGGAGCTCCTACAATGAGCAGCTCTTC. This encodes CATGARSGSSYNEQLF.